This T cell receptor beta chain was recovered during a study of early T cells in non-severe SARS-CoV-2 infection. Attachment of unique molecular identifiers to individual cDNA molecules was performed. From the 5' RACE reads, TCRdb called clonotypes with MiXCR, one entry per CDR3 protein. The table shows 62,000 or so distinct CDR3 sequences, with more than 9% occurring only once. The germline CDR1 and CDR2 sequences are MNHEY and SVGAGI. The length of the CDR3 is 10 residues. Trimming pared 10 bases from V and 8 bases from J, leaving 11 bases between. The receptor comes from an adult who was a healthcare worker with PCR-confirmed SARS-CoV-2 infection or an uninfected control (not recorded which). Sequenced input: whole blood. The chain uses TRBV6-5 and TRBJ1-1, with D tentatively TRBD1 (5 bases). The CDR3, as DNA: TGTGCCAAAGCGAGGGGCGAAGCTTTCTTT. It encodes CAKARGEAFF.